This entry concerns a single TCR beta chain. Its specificity is unknown. The CDR3 consists of 15 residues. V lost 7 bases and J 4 bases, leaving 20 bases between the germline ends. Germline CDR1 reads WNHNN; CDR2 reads SYGVQD (reference sequence). This table comes from immunoSEQ multiplex PCR, and its TCRdb copy is limited to in-frame clones, with some not included. The table shows about 150,000 clones, with approximately 90% occurring only once. This entry belongs to a study of T cell responses to AZD1222 COVID-19 vaccine. Study in general: Some second doses came at about 4 weeks and others at about 12 weeks; these were pooled.

The study's findings and limits: The study identified only five to seven AZD1222 recipients as seropositive at baseline. Repertoires were obtained solely post-peak T cell response. In a largely white British group with more females than males, clonal diversity was possibly underestimated.

The rearrangement joins TRBV10-1 to TRBJ2-7, with D perhaps matching TRBD1 (6 bases). This specimen was peripheral blood, taken on day 0 of AZD1222 vaccination. The receptor's source is an adult in good health. The CDR3 sequence is CASTPWGTLIYEQYF. CDR3 DNA: TGCGCCAGCACCCCTTGGGGGACACTAATATACGAGCAGTACTTC.